The 19 T cell receptor beta chains presented below share a single source sample, sequenced in a study of blood T cell repertoires in COVID-19. Profiling relied on immunoSEQ multiplex PCR, and the TCRdb table lists in-frame clones only, not all of them. The sample has roughly 300,000 clones, 70% to 90% seen once; the top ten hold approximately 8.8%. What was sequenced was peripheral blood. These receptors all come from a man between 18 and 29 years old with active or convalescent COVID-19.

The genes are TRBV9 and TRBJ2-3; D may be TRBD2 (5 bases). The CDR3 contains 15 residues. Trimming cost V 0 bases and J 8 bases, with 16 bases left between them. Germline assignment: CDR1 SGDLS and CDR2 YYNGEE. The CDR3: CASSVESLALGTQYF. CDR3 DNA sequence: TGTGCCAGCAGCGTAGAGTCCCTAGCACTCGGTACGCAGTATTTT. Full variable domain (outside the CDR3, taken from reference TRBV9 and TRBJ2-3): DSGVTQTPKHLITATGQRVTLRCSPRSGDLSVYWYQQSLDQGLQFLIQYYNGEERAKGNILERFSAQQFPDLHSELNLSSLELGDSALYFCASSVESLALGTQYFGPGTRLTVL.

This clone was detected only once. The rearrangement links TRBV19 to TRBJ2-1, with TRBD2 matching over 9 bases. This CDR3 is built from 15 residues. V lost 3 bases, J lost 9 bases, and 9 bases stayed unmatched. Germline V CDR1 and CDR2: LNHDA, SQIVND (reference sequence). The CDR3 DNA reads TGTGCCAGTAGTATGGGGCGGGGGGGCCATGTTGAGCAGTTCTTC. Amino acid sequence: CASSMGRGGHVEQFF.

The chain recombines TRBV7-6 with TRBJ1-2; 7 nucleotides agree with TRBD1. The V gene end was trimmed by 5 bases and the J gene end by 8 bases; junction bases not matched to a gene: 17. The germline CDR1 and CDR2 sequences are SGHVS and FNYEAQ. The CDR3 has 16 residues. The CDR3 DNA reads as TGTGCCAGCAGCACCATAGACAGGGTCTCGTCGCGCGGCTACACCTTC. This codes for CASSTIDRVSSRGYTF. Drawing the rest from reference TRBV7-6 and TRBJ1-2, the complete variable domain is GAGVSQSPRYKVTKRGQDVALRCDPISGHVSLYWYRQALGQGPEFLTYFNYEAQQDKSGLPNDRFSAERPEGSISTLTIQRTEQRDSAMYRCASSTIDRVSSRGYTFGSGTRLTVV.

On this clone: The sample carries other DNA sequences with the same CDR3. This chain connects TRBV11-2 to TRBJ2-7; D unclear. This CDR3 comprises 12 residues. V lost 3 bases, J lost 2 bases, and 5 bases lay in between. Looked up from germline, CDR1 is SGHAT and CDR2 is FQNNGV. CDR3 amino acids: CASSFPTYEQYF. The CDR3 DNA reads as TGTGCCAGCAGCTTCCCTACCTACGAGCAGTACTTC.

The chain carries TRBV4-3 and TRBJ2-7; D unclear. The CDR3 length is 18 residues. Trimming cost V 2 bases and J 3 bases, with 23 bases left between them. Germline-derived CDR1 and CDR2 are LGHNA and YSLEER. The CDR3 loop is CASSQRPISGTSYYEQYF. CDR3 in DNA: TGCGCCAGCAGCCAAAGGCCGATCTCAGGTACCTCCTACTACGAGCAGTACTTC.

V is TRBV4-3 and J is TRBJ2-7; D call uncertain. Germline V gene sequence: CDR1 LGHNA, CDR2 YSLEER. V lost 8 bases and J 7 bases, leaving 9 bases between the germline ends. There are 10 residues in the CDR3. CDR3 sequence: CASPSPEQYF. The CDR3 DNA reads as TGCGCCAGCCCCAGTCCTGAGCAGTACTTC.

The rearrangement joins TRBV10-3 to TRBJ2-1; perhaps TRBD2 as D (5 bases). The CDR3 totals 13 residues. The ends were cut back, 4 bases at V and 6 bases at J, with 10 bases in the middle. Germline assignment: CDR1 ENHRY and CDR2 SYGVKD. CDR3 amino acids: CAISVWESNEQFF. The CDR3 DNA reads TGTGCCATCAGTGTCTGGGAGAGCAATGAGCAGTTCTTC.

The V gene is TRBV6-5, the J gene TRBJ1-5, with 7 bases lining up with TRBD1. V lost 2 bases, J lost 5 bases, and 3 bases stayed unmatched. CDR3 length equals 14 residues. CDR1 is MNHEY, CDR2 SVGAGI, per germline. This CDR3 reads CASSYHGTDQPQHF. As DNA, the CDR3 is TGTGCCAGCAGTTACCACGGGACAGATCAGCCCCAGCATTTT.

The CDR3 DNA is TGCGCCAGCAGTCCCCGACAGGGAACTAACTATGGCTACACCTTC. Translation gives CASSPRQGTNYGYTF. V usage is TRBV10-2 and J usage is TRBJ1-2, with 7 bases that match TRBD1. This CDR3 region has 15 residues. The ends lost 5 bases at V and 0 bases at J; junction bases unmatched: 6. Germline V gives CDR1 WSHSY, CDR2 SAAADI.

V gene TRBV19 combines with J gene TRBJ1-5; 7 bases map to TRBD1. Germline CDR1 and CDR2: LNHDA and SQIVND (reference sequence). With 8 bases clipped from V and 4 bases from J, the junction kept 5 bases outside the gene matches. This CDR3 spans 13 amino acids. CDR3 loop: CASHGTENQPQHF. In nucleotides, the CDR3 is TGTGCCAGTCACGGGACAGAGAATCAGCCCCAGCATTTT.

This clone was seen just once. CDR3 in amino acids: CASSGQELNSPLHF. Here the CDR3 DNA reads TGTGCCAGCAGTGGGCAGGAACTTAATTCACCCCTCCACTTT. The chain employs TRBV2 and TRBJ1-6; D gene unclear. Trimming removed 4 bases from V and 6 bases from J, with 10 bases in between. Germline CDR1 SNHLY, CDR2 FYNNEI. The CDR3 is made up of 14 amino acids.

V and J are TRBV2 and TRBJ2-3; 8 positions match TRBD2. Germline V gene sequence: CDR1 SNHLY, CDR2 FYNNEI. V shed 8 bases, J shed 3 bases, and the junction held 4 bases outside the gene matches. There are 13 residues in the CDR3. Here the CDR3 DNA reads TGTGCCAGCGTAGCGGGGAGGACAGATACGCAGTATTTT. It yields the protein CASVAGRTDTQYF.

The V call is TRBV15, the J call TRBJ2-1, with TRBD2 identical over 7 bases. The CDR3 runs to 14 residues. In germline, CDR1 is LNHNV, CDR2 YYDKDF (reference sequence). J gave up 4 bases and V 5 bases, and 5 bases lay outside the gene matches. The chain's CDR3 is CATSLAGVYNEQFF. CDR3 sequence (DNA): TGTGCCACCAGCTTGGCGGGGGTGTACAATGAGCAGTTCTTC.

The chain carries TRBV6-5 and TRBJ2-5, with 7 bases that match TRBD2. Germline lookup yields CDR1 MNHEY and CDR2 SVGAGI. This CDR3 has 14 residues. J was trimmed by 6 bases and V by 0 bases; bases with no gene match: 4. The CDR3 DNA reads TGTGCCAGCAGTTACTCAGGCGGGGGACAGACCCAGTACTTC. Amino acid sequence: CASSYSGGGQTQYF.

This clone is a singleton in its sample. This chain connects TRBV5-4 to TRBJ2-3; 7 positions match TRBD2. J gave up 3 bases and V 1 base, and 2 bases lay outside the gene matches. CDR3 length: 14 residues. Germline V gives CDR1 SGHNT, CDR2 YYREEE (reference sequence). The CDR3 protein is CASSLLADTDTQYF. The CDR3 bases are TGTGCCAGCAGCTTGCTAGCGGATACAGATACGCAGTATTTT.

V gene TRBV7-8 combines with J gene TRBJ1-3; 7 positions match TRBD1. The CDR3 covers 16 residues. The J segment lost 5 bases and the V segment lost 4 bases, leaving 11 bases of the junction unmatched. CDR1 is SGHVS, CDR2 FQNEAQ, per germline. DNA of the CDR3: TGTGCCAGCAGCTCGAGAGCAGGGGGAGGTAGAAACACCATATATTTT. It codes for CASSSRAGGGRNTIYF. The full variable domain, rest sourced from reference TRBV7-8 and TRBJ1-3, is GAGVSQSPRYKVAKRGQDVALRCDPISGHVSLFWYQQALGQGPEFLTYFQNEAQLDKSGLPSDRFFAERPEGSVSTLKIQRTQQEDSAVYLCASSSRAGGGRNTIYFGEGSWLTVV.

The rearrangement joins TRBV5-6 to TRBJ1-6, with 9 bases aligning to TRBD1. V trimming: 2 bases; J trimming: 7 bases; junction bases outside the gene matches: 13. Looked up from germline, CDR1 is SGHDT and CDR2 is YYEEEE. The CDR3 has 18 residues. Written as DNA, the CDR3 is TGTGCCAGCAGCTTCGGGACAGGGAAAGTTACCAGCAATTCACCCCTCCACTTT. Protein: CASSFGTGKVTSNSPLHF.

The V and J genes are TRBV19 and TRBJ1-1; TRBD1 is a possible D gene (6 bases). CDR1 is LNHDA and CDR2 is SQIVND in the germline V gene (reference sequence). The length of the CDR3 is 16 residues. V was cut by 1 base and J by 1 base, with 13 bases left in between. As DNA, the CDR3 is TGTGCCAGTAGTATAGTAAACGACAGGAAGAACACTGAAGCTTTCTTT. Protein product: CASSIVNDRKNTEAFF.

The chain links TRBV11-2 to TRBJ1-6; perhaps TRBD1 as D (5 bases). Trimming removed 5 bases from V and 6 bases from J, with 17 bases in between. The CDR3 runs to 16 residues. Germline V gives CDR1 SGHAT, CDR2 FQNNGV. CDR3 amino acids: CASSRRGIGGNSPLHF. DNA for the CDR3: TGTGCCAGCAGCCGGAGGGGAATCGGCGGTAATTCACCCCTCCACTTT.